The 8 T cell receptor beta chains in this list originate from one sample, sequenced in a study of T cell responses to AZD1222 COVID-19 vaccine. Repertoires were generated with immunoSEQ multiplex PCR, while TCRdb's copy carries only in-frame clones and drops some. Here the sample spans 95,000 or so clones, just over 90% being singletons. Here the sequenced sample was peripheral blood, taken 28 days after the second AZD1222 dose. The source is an adult who received the AZD1222 COVID-19 vaccine.

V gene TRBV28 combines with J gene TRBJ2-3; the match to TRBD2 covers 9 bases. After removal of 6 bases from V and 9 bases from J, the junction contained 13 bases not matched to a gene. This CDR3 is built from 15 residues. From germline, CDR1 is MDHEN and CDR2 SYDVKM. In nucleotides, the CDR3 is TGTGCCAGCAGCCTGGGGGTAGCGGGAGCCGGAACGCAGTATTTT. Its translation is CASSLGVAGAGTQYF.

V and J are TRBV24-1 and TRBJ2-5; tentative D call: TRBD1 (6 bases). The CDR3 is 21 amino acids. CDR1 is KGHDR, CDR2 SFDVKD, per germline. V was pared by 6 bases and J by 5 bases, with 36 bases between. The CDR3 coding sequence is TGTGCCACCAGTTGTTGGGGGAGTGGCTGTGCGGAGGACAGTCCTGGGGAGACCCAGTACTTC. Protein sequence: CATSCWGSGCAEDSPGETQYF.

The chain carries TRBV6-5 and TRBJ1-2; TRBD1 might be the D (5 bases). The CDR3 loop spans 14 amino acids. Trimming took off 10 bases at V and 0 bases at J, with 15 bases between the two ends. Germline V gives CDR1 MNHEY, CDR2 SVGAGI. The CDR3 region is CATQGERSNYGYTF. The CDR3 nucleotides read TGTGCCACCCAGGGTGAAAGATCTAACTATGGCTACACCTTC.

Here the CDR3 reads CATSDVTSGTLSSYNEQFF. The CDR3 region has the DNA TGTGCCACCAGTGATGTGACTAGCGGGACACTGAGCTCCTACAATGAGCAGTTCTTC. The chain joins TRBV24-1 to TRBJ2-1; 11 nucleotides match TRBD2. Germline CDR1 is KGHDR and CDR2 is SFDVKD. The CDR3 has 19 amino acids. V shed 3 bases and J 0 bases; nucleotides not matched to a gene: 9.

The chain couples TRBV5-4 to TRBJ2-3; TRBD2 matches 9 bases. CDR3 length equals 15 residues. Per the germline V gene, CDR1 is SGHNT and CDR2 is YYREEE (reference sequence). V shed 4 bases and J 3 bases; nucleotides not matched to a gene: 6. The CDR3 loop reads CASSRPGLATDTQYF. CDR3 DNA: TGTGCCAGCAGCAGACCGGGACTAGCTACAGATACGCAGTATTTT.

The V call is TRBV6-2 or TRBV6-3, the J call TRBJ2-1; D ambiguous. The CDR3 covers 11 residues. The germline CDR1 and CDR2 sequences are MNHEY and SVGEGT. Trimming took 2 bases from V and 9 from J, leaving 5 bases between them. CDR3 coding DNA: TGTGCCAGCAGTTACGGATTTGAGCAGTTCTTC. Protein sequence: CASSYGFEQFF.

This chain connects TRBV9 to TRBJ2-7; 12 bases line up with TRBD1. V shed 4 bases, J shed 5 bases, and the junction held 7 bases outside the gene matches. The CDR3 spans 15 residues. Looked up from germline, CDR1 is SGDLS and CDR2 is YYNGEE. CDR3 DNA sequence: TGTGCCAGCAGCAAAGGCGGGACAGGGGGCCACGAGCAGTACTTC. Amino acids: CASSKGGTGGHEQYF.

This clone was observed once. This chain links TRBV18 with TRBJ2-3; 8 positions match TRBD1. This CDR3 is built from 14 residues. V shed 6 bases, J shed 4 bases, and the junction held 6 bases outside the gene matches. Germline V gene data show CDR1 as KGHSH and CDR2 as LQKENI. The chain's CDR3 is CASSLGQGADTQYF. For the CDR3, the DNA is TGTGCCAGCTCCCTCGGACAGGGAGCAGATACGCAGTATTTT.